This T cell receptor beta chain was identified in a study of TIL therapy for anti-PD-1-resistant metastatic lung cancer. On the study more broadly: Tumor harvest preceded PD-1/PD-L1 blockade, followed by nivolumab treatment. Study-wide findings and caveats: The cohort had more treatment-naive, never-smoker and oncogene-addicted patients than typical.

The CDR3 is 20 residues long. Germline V lookup: CDR1 SGHTA, CDR2 FQGNSA. V lost 0 bases and J lost 5; bases outside the gene matches: 18. The libraries were made with immunoSEQ v3. Repertoires were generated with immunoSEQ multiplex PCR, while TCRdb's copy carries only in-frame clones and drops some. This sample has roughly 58,000 clones, with 81% found just once. Time point here: pre-treatment sample, taken before nivolumab and TIL therapy. A remark on this clone: The target antigen is unknown.

The source of this sequence is a person aged 25-85 years with non-small cell lung cancer. The sample consisted of blood, taken at baseline. The chain combines TRBV7-2 with TRBJ2-5; 10 bases fit TRBD2. CDR3 sequence (DNA): TGTGCCAGCAGCTTAGCAGGTAAAGAGTCTAGCGGGGGTCGTTGGGAGACCCAGTACTTC. This encodes CASSLAGKESSGGRWETQYF.